This TCR beta chain was recorded in a study of T cell clonotyping in hematopoietic cell transplantation (dated by TCRdb to 2020 to 2023). As for the study more broadly: Recipient samples taken before transplant were obtained following cytoreduction. In the study, around 140 blood samples were gathered from over 30 consecutive transplant recipients and their related donors. Recruitment of patients ran from 2015 to early 2017, and follow-up continued until late 2020 or until death. What the work shows at the level of the full study, not this receptor alone: Donor and pretransplant recipient Inverse Simpson Index values predicted broader posttransplant TCR repertoire diversity. The sample size was limited, and CD4 and CD8 repertoire contributions could not be separated because cells were not sorted. After transplant, TCR diversity in recipients dropped, and pathologically expanded clonotypes climbed progressively between day 30 and day 180. Recipient repertoires showed only a small fraction of overlap with donor repertoires, and over 97% appeared de novo at the given depth.

With the immunoSEQ assay, which is a bias-controlled multiplex PCR relying on V- and J-specific primers, TCR beta CDR3 regions were amplified from genomic DNA. In a second PCR step, a proprietary barcode and Illumina adapter sequences were attached to the CDR3 amplicons. An Illumina MiSeq instrument was used for sequencing of the CDR3 libraries. In the original analysis: immunoSEQ Analyzer 3.0 was used for export and quality control, with R Bioconductor and Immunarch used for downstream analyses. Only productive rearrangements within the normalized downsampled data set were used in the calculation of repertoire metrics. In the normalized cohort, clonotypes with more than 5 templates were defined as pathologically expanded. The Inverse Simpson Index was used to measure repertoire diversity. The non-normalized data set was used for CMV-specificity analyses so that all clonotypes could be captured. In TCRdb, the immuneACCESS table is reduced to in-frame sequences with V and J assigned. These tables do not hold every clone; where another copy was compared, an unresolved V gene accounts for under half, and the others remain unexplained. Clone size and V and J calls were adopted from that table, with D and trimming inferred from the DNA. The sample table lists tens of thousands of clones, 85% of them with a count of one. Of the sample, approximately 2.8% is held by the ten largest clones.

This clone was detected only a few times. Which antigen it targets is not known. There are no base qualities to consult, and no much larger clone falls within one base. The CDR3 numbers 12 residues from cysteine through phenylalanine. Just the 36-base CDR3 DNA is kept, in frame starting at base 1. V is cut by 4 bases and J by 9 bases, and the space between the germline ends is 10 bases. The germline V gene specifies SGHTA as CDR1 and FQGNSA as CDR2. This specimen's time point label, per the study, means: recipient sample about 28 days before transplant, after cytoreduction. Recipient blood was collected about 28 days before transplant and at days 30, 100 and 180 after transplant. Using Nuclei Lysis Solution, genomic DNA was extracted from unfractionated peripheral blood mononuclear cells that were either fresh or cryopreserved.

This clonotype was obtained from a man aged 55 to 70 with acute myeloid leukemia. Some clones in this sample may be carry-over from other donors' samples. The material sequenced was peripheral blood mononuclear cells, taken before stem cell transplant. The V and J segments used are TRBV7-2 and TRBJ1-5; the D gene is not confidently resolved. The DNA is as follows: TGTGCCAGCAGCTCCCCCAATTGGCCCCAGCATTTT. This yields the protein CASSSPNWPQHF.